This passage covers 27 T cell receptor beta chains from one sample sequenced in a study of T cell responses to AZD1222 COVID-19 vaccine. TCRdb's table, derived via immunoSEQ multiplex PCR, lists solely in-frame clones and lacks some. The sample consists of some 120,000 clones, roughly 87% of them appearing once. Sequences were derived from peripheral blood, sampled on day 0 of AZD1222 vaccination. These receptors all stem from an adult in good health.

This chain links TRBV29-1 with TRBJ1-1; no definite D call. Germline V gene sequence: CDR1 SQVTM, CDR2 ANQGSEA. The CDR3 is made up of 12 amino acids. Trimming removed 8 bases at V and 0 bases at J, with 10 bases between. For the CDR3, the DNA is TGCAGCACGAAGGGTTTGAACACTGAAGCTTTCTTT. Amino acid sequence: CSTKGLNTEAFF.

The V call is TRBV7-8, the J call TRBJ2-7; 8 nucleotides match TRBD1. The CDR3 contains 15 residues. The J segment lost 4 bases and the V segment lost 5 bases, leaving 10 bases of the junction unmatched. CDR1 is SGHVS, CDR2 FQNEAQ, per germline. CDR3 residues: CASSPAGTGVYEQYF. As DNA, the CDR3 is TGTGCCAGCAGCCCCGCCGGGACAGGAGTGTACGAGCAGTACTTC. Supplemented by reference TRBV7-8 and TRBJ2-7, the full variable domain reads GAGVSQSPRYKVAKRGQDVALRCDPISGHVSLFWYQQALGQGPEFLTYFQNEAQLDKSGLPSDRFFAERPEGSVSTLKIQRTQQEDSAVYLCASSPAGTGVYEQYFGPGTRLTVT.

The J gene is TRBJ1-4, the V gene TRBV19; TRBD1 is a possible D gene (6 bases). Germline loops: CDR1 LNHDA, CDR2 SQIVND (reference sequence). Trimming removed 5 bases from V and 8 bases from J, with 12 bases in between. This CDR3 contains 13 residues. The CDR3 protein is CASSSGQWEKLFF. The DNA for the CDR3 is TGTGCCAGTAGTTCTGGACAGTGGGAAAAACTGTTTTTT. Based on the CDR3 plus reference TRBV19 and TRBJ1-4, the full variable domain is DGGITQSPKYLFRKEGQNVTLSCEQNLNHDAMYWYRQDPGQGLRLIYYSQIVNDFQKGDIAEGYSVSREKKESFPLTVTSAQKNPTAFYLCASSSGQWEKLFFGSGTQLSVL.

The rearrangement uses TRBV7-3 and TRBJ2-7, with 8 bases aligning to TRBD2. Germline CDR1 SGHTA, CDR2 FQGTGA. There are 13 residues in the CDR3. After removal of 4 bases from V and 6 bases from J, the junction contained 5 bases not matched to a gene. The CDR3 region is CASSSGLGSEQYF. The CDR3 DNA sequence: TGTGCCAGCAGCTCGGGACTAGGGTCCGAGCAGTACTTC. Based on the CDR3 plus reference TRBV7-3 and TRBJ2-7, the full variable domain is GAGVSQTPSNKVTEKGKYVELRCDPISGHTALYWYRQSLGQGPEFLIYFQGTGAADDSGLPNDRFFAVRPEGSVSTLKIQRTERGDSAVYLCASSSGLGSEQYFGPGTRLTVT.

The chain combines TRBV15 with TRBJ1-1; 11 bases fit TRBD1. This CDR3 is built from 14 residues. The J segment lost 3 bases and the V segment lost 5 bases, leaving 2 bases of the junction unmatched. Germline CDR1 is LNHNV and CDR2 is YYDKDF (reference sequence). CDR3 coding DNA: TGTGCCACCAGCGGGACAGGGGGTCACACTGAAGCTTTCTTT. This translates into CATSGTGGHTEAFF.

The chain is built from TRBV5-6 and TRBJ2-2; maybe TRBD2 (5 bases). Between the trimmed V and J ends, which lost 3 bases and 1 base, there was a span of 13 bases. The CDR3 runs 16 residues. CDR1 is SGHDT and CDR2 is YYEEEE in the germline V gene. CDR3 loop: CASSYSPGGNTGELFF. DNA of the CDR3: TGTGCCAGCAGCTATAGCCCCGGAGGGAACACCGGGGAGCTGTTTTTT.

The genes are TRBV6-2 or TRBV6-3 and TRBJ2-7, with D hard to call. The germline gives CDR1 MNHEY, CDR2 SVGEGT. V shed 3 bases and J shed 5 bases, with 11 bases lying between them. The CDR3 covers 13 residues. The chain's CDR3 is CASSYRLYHEQYF. The CDR3 DNA follows: TGTGCCAGCAGTTATCGTCTATACCACGAGCAGTACTTC.

The V gene is TRBV30, the J gene TRBJ1-3; no reliable D call. V dropped 4 bases and J dropped 4 bases, with 8 bases sitting between them. This CDR3 has 12 amino acids. Germline-derived CDR1 and CDR2 are GTSNPN and SVGIG (reference sequence). In nucleotides, the CDR3 is TGTGCCTGGAAAGGATCCGGAAACACCATATATTTT. Protein product: CAWKGSGNTIYF.

The V gene is TRBV3-1 (or the pseudogene TRBV3-2), the J gene TRBJ2-2; 8 bases are shared with TRBD2. Looked up from germline, CDR1 is LGHDT and CDR2 is YNNKEL (reference sequence). The CDR3 runs to 16 residues. V shed 4 bases and J 1 base; nucleotides not matched to a gene: 5. CDR3: CASSLGTRENTGELFF. CDR3 sequence (DNA): TGTGCCAGCAGCCTTGGGACTAGGGAGAACACCGGGGAGCTGTTTTTT.

The V call is TRBV7-2, the J call TRBJ1-5, with D tentatively TRBD1 (6 bases). Germline lookup yields CDR1 SGHTA and CDR2 FQGNSA. V lost 5 bases, J lost 7 bases, and 12 bases lay in between. This CDR3 is 13 amino acids long. The DNA of the CDR3 is TGTGCCAGCAGCCCTACAGGGATACAGCCCCAGCATTTT. Its protein is CASSPTGIQPQHF.

V gene TRBV28 combines with J gene TRBJ1-5, with D tentatively TRBD1 (6 bases). CDR1 and CDR2 (germline): MDHEN, SYDVKM. Trimming pared 5 bases from V and 6 bases from J, leaving 17 bases between. There are 15 residues in the CDR3. CDR3 amino acids: CASSPFNRGGQPQHF. For the CDR3, the DNA is TGTGCCAGCAGTCCTTTTAATAGGGGGGGTCAGCCCCAGCATTTT. The variable domain in full, completed from reference TRBV28 and TRBJ1-5, reads DVKVTQSSRYLVKRTGEKVFLECVQDMDHENMFWYRQDPGLGLRLIYFSYDVKMKEKGDIPEGYSVSREKKERFSLILESASTNQTSMYLCASSPFNRGGQPQHFGDGTRLSIL.

The count of this clone is one. This chain links TRBV6-1 with TRBJ2-1; D remains ambiguous. Trimming took off 1 base at V and 8 bases at J, with 9 bases between the two ends. Per germline, CDR1 MNHNS and CDR2 SASEGT. This CDR3 is built from 13 residues. CDR3 sequence (DNA): TGTGCCAGCAGTGAAGGGGCGTGGGATGAGCAGTTCTTC. This sequence encodes CASSEGAWDEQFF.

The V gene is TRBV19, the J gene TRBJ1-5; maybe TRBD1 (5 bases). In germline, CDR1 is LNHDA, CDR2 SQIVND (reference sequence). V lost 2 bases, J lost 7 bases, and 9 bases lay in between. The CDR3 loop spans 13 amino acids. CDR3 residues: CASSIQGEQPQHF. CDR3 in DNA: TGTGCCAGTAGTATACAAGGGGAACAGCCCCAGCATTTT.

The chain employs TRBV11-2 and TRBJ2-7; D remains unclear. The V and J ends lost 1 base and 9 bases respectively, with 7 bases between them. Germline values: CDR1 SGHAT, CDR2 FQNNGV. This CDR3 region has 11 residues. The CDR3 reads CASSLGTVQYF. CDR3 bases: TGTGCCAGCAGCTTAGGTACCGTGCAGTACTTC.

This chain uses TRBV5-6 with TRBJ1-5; D ambiguous. Trimming left V 3 bases short and J 4 bases short, with 11 bases between. CDR3 length equals 14 residues. Germline values: CDR1 SGHDT, CDR2 YYEEEE. The CDR3 region is CASSSVGRNQPQHF. The CDR3 nucleotides read TGTGCCAGCAGCTCGGTTGGGCGGAATCAGCCCCAGCATTTT.

This chain connects TRBV28 to TRBJ1-1, with a weak D call TRBD1 (6 bases). The germline gives CDR1 MDHEN, CDR2 SYDVKM. V was trimmed by 7 bases and J by 6 bases, leaving 18 bases between them. The CDR3 has 14 amino acids. In nucleotides, the CDR3 is TGTGCCAGCATCCTGCCCGGACAGCGCGCTGAAGCTTTCTTT. It yields the protein CASILPGQRAEAFF.

The chain carries TRBV20-1 and TRBJ2-7; TRBD1 agrees at 7 bases. V dropped 2 bases and J dropped 6; count of bases not matched to a gene: 1. The CDR3 spans 11 residues. Germline V gives CDR1 DFQATT, CDR2 SNEGSKA (reference sequence). CDR3 nucleotide sequence: TGCAGTGCTAGACCAGGGGGCGAGCAGTACTTC. It yields the protein CSARPGGEQYF.

This clone was counted a single time. V gene TRBV19 combines with J gene TRBJ2-3; the D is unclear. Germline CDR1 reads LNHDA; CDR2 reads SQIVND (reference sequence). CDR3 length: 15 residues. The V end lost 3 bases, the J end lost 1 base, and 11 bases lay between the germline ends. Here the CDR3 DNA reads TGTGCCAGTAGTATTTATTTAGGCGGCACAGATACGCAGTATTTT. Translated: CASSIYLGGTDTQYF.

The rearrangement uses TRBV12-5 and TRBJ2-7; 10 bases align to TRBD1. Germline CDR1 and CDR2: LGHNT and FRNRAP. The CDR3 extends over 15 amino acids. Trimming at V came to 5 bases and at J to 4 bases, leaving 8 bases not matched to a gene. CDR3 sequence (DNA): TGTGCTAGTGGTATACCGACAGGGGGCTCTTACGAGCAGTACTTC. Translating it yields CASGIPTGGSYEQYF.

The genes are TRBV5-5 and TRBJ1-5; D call uncertain. CDR1 is SGHKS and CDR2 is YYEKEE in the germline V gene (reference sequence). The germline V and J ends were trimmed by 1 base and 7 bases, with 12 bases remaining between them. The CDR3 runs 14 residues. For the CDR3, the DNA is TGTGCCAGCAGCTTGCTTGCGGAGAGACAGCCCCAGCATTTT. Its protein product is CASSLLAERQPQHF.

The V and J genes are TRBV7-2 and TRBJ1-6; no definite D call. V was cut by 2 bases and J by 0 bases, with 8 bases left in between. The CDR3 runs to 16 residues. Looked up from germline, CDR1 is SGHTA and CDR2 is FQGNSA. The DNA of the CDR3 is TGTGCCAGCAGCTTACGGGAGAGCTCCTATAATTCACCCCTCCACTTT. It translates to CASSLRESSYNSPLHF.

This clone was detected only a few times. The identical CDR3 is also encoded by other nucleotide sequences in the sample. This chain links TRBV27 with TRBJ1-5; TRBD1 matches 8 bases. The CDR3 extends over 14 amino acids. Trimming at V came to 3 bases and at J to 6 bases, leaving 4 bases not matched to a gene. CDR1 is MNHEY and CDR2 is SMNVEV in the germline V gene (reference sequence). CDR3 DNA: TGTGCCAGCAGTTTTTCAGGGGGCGGTCAGCCCCAGCATTTT. This translates into CASSFSGGGQPQHF.

This chain joins TRBV10-3 and TRBJ2-1, with 10 bases fitting TRBD2. There are 14 residues in the CDR3. Germline V gene data show CDR1 as ENHRY and CDR2 as SYGVKD. With 6 bases clipped from V and 7 bases from J, the junction kept 6 bases outside the gene matches. CDR3: CAIRTQRGGNEQFF. The CDR3 DNA sequence: TGTGCCATCAGAACCCAGCGGGGGGGAAATGAGCAGTTCTTC.

This sequence joins TRBV28 and TRBJ2-7; 7 bases agree with TRBD1. The CDR3 totals 18 residues. Germline V gene data show CDR1 as MDHEN and CDR2 as SYDVKM. The J segment lost 0 bases and the V segment lost 5 bases, leaving 16 bases of the junction unmatched. CDR3 coding DNA: TGTGCCAGCAGTCTCCTGGCATTCCAGGGACAGAGCTCCTACGAGCAGTACTTC. It translates to CASSLLAFQGQSSYEQYF.

The chain couples TRBV3-1 (or the pseudogene TRBV3-2) to TRBJ2-7; 7 bases fit TRBD2. Losses at the gene ends were 3 bases for V and 0 bases for J; bases not matched to a gene: 2. The V gene's germline CDR1 is LGHDT and CDR2 YNNKEL (reference sequence). CDR3 length: 14 amino acids. The CDR3 nucleotides are TGTGCCAGCAGCCAGTGGGACTACTCCTACGAGCAGTACTTC. The encoded protein is CASSQWDYSYEQYF.

The V and J genes are TRBV24-1 and TRBJ2-3, with TRBD1 as a possible D gene (5 bases). CDR3 length: 14 amino acids. From germline, CDR1 is KGHDR and CDR2 SFDVKD. The V end was cut by 5 bases, the J end by 6 bases, with 14 bases between. The CDR3 region is CATSAPTPGDTQYF. CDR3 in DNA: TGTGCCACCAGTGCCCCGACTCCAGGGGATACGCAGTATTTT.

This chain links TRBV18 with TRBJ2-3, with 11 nucleotides matching TRBD1. J lost 3 bases, V lost 2 bases, and 1 base had no gene match. CDR1 KGHSH and CDR2 LQKENI come from the germline V gene. The CDR3 extends over 15 amino acids. CDR3 loop: CASSPRDRGTDTQYF. The DNA of the CDR3 is TGTGCCAGCTCACCAAGGGACAGGGGGACAGATACGCAGTATTTT.